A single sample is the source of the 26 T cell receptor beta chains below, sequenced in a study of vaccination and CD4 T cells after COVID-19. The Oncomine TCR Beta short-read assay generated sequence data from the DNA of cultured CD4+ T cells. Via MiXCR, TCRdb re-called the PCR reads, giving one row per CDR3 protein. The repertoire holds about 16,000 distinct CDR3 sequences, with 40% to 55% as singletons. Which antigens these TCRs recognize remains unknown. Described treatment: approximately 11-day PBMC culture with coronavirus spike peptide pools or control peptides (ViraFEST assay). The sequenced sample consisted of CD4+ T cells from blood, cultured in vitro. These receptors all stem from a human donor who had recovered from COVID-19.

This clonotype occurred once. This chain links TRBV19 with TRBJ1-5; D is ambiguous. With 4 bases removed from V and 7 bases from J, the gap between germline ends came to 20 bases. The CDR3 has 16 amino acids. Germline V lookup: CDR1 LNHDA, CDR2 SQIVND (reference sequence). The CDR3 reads CASSREEGGKQQPQHF. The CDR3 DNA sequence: TGTGCCAGTAGTAGAGAAGAAGGCGGTAAGCAACAGCCCCAGCATTTT.

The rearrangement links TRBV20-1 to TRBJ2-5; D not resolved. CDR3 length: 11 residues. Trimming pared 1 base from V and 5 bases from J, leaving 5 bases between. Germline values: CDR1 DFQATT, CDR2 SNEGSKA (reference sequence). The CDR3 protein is CSARGYETQYF. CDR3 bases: TGCAGTGCTAGAGGTTACGAGACCCAGTACTTC.

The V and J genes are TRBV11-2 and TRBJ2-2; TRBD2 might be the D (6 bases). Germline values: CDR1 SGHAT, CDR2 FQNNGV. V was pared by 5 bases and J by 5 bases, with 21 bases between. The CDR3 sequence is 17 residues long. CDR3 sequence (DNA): TGTGCCAGCAGCCCGAACCCCCGGGGGAAGCCGACCGGGGAGCTGTTTTTT. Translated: CASSPNPRGKPTGELFF. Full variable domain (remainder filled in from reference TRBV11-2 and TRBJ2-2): EAGVAQSPRYKIIEKRQSVAFWCNPISGHATLYWYQQILGQGPKLLIQFQNNGVVDDSQLPKDRFSAERLKGVDSTLKIQPAKLEDSAVYLCASSPNPRGKPTGELFFGEGSRLTVL.

The CDR3 spells CASSLGGAAVSYNEQFF. As DNA, the CDR3 is TGTGCCAGCAGCTTGGGGGGGGCCGCAGTCTCCTACAATGAGCAGTTCTTC. V and J are TRBV5-6 and TRBJ2-1; D possibly matches TRBD1 or TRBD2 (6 bases each). Trimming stripped 0 bases from V and 0 bases from J, with 13 bases between. Germline V CDR1 and CDR2: SGHDT, YYEEEE. CDR3 length equals 17 residues.

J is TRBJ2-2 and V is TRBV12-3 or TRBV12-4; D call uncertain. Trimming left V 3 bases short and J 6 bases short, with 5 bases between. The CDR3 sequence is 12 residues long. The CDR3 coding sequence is TGTGCCAGCAGTTTGTCGTCCGGGGAGCTGTTTTTT. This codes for CASSLSSGELFF.

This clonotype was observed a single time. The CDR3 reads CAWSDARGFNEKLFF. As DNA, the CDR3 is TGTGCCTGGAGTGACGCCAGGGGGTTTAATGAAAAACTGTTTTTT. The chain joins TRBV30 to TRBJ1-4, with 7 bases matching TRBD1. V dropped 1 base and J dropped 4; count of bases not matched to a gene: 6. Germline V lookup: CDR1 GTSNPN, CDR2 SVGIG (reference sequence). This CDR3 is 15 amino acids long.

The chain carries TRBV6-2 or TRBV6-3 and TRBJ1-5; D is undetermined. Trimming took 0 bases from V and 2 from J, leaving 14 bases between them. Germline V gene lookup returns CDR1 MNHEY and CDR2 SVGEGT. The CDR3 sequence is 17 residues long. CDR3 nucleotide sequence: TGTGCCAGCAGTTACTCGAACGTGGGAGTGGGCAATCAGCCCCAGCATTTT. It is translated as CASSYSNVGVGNQPQHF.

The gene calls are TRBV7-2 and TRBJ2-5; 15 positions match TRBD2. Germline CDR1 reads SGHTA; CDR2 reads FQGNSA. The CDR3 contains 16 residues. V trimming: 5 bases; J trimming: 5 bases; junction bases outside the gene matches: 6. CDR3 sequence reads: CASSSGLAGGSETQYF. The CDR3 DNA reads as TGTGCCAGCAGCAGCGGACTAGCGGGGGGGAGCGAGACCCAGTACTTC.

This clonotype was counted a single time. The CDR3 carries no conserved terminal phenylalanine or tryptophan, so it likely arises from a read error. The CDR3 sequence is CASSYSAGGGSWRNTIYS. CDR3 in DNA: TGTGCCAGCAGTTACTCGGCTGGCGGCGGAAGTTGGAGAAACACCATATATTCT. The chain employs TRBV6-5 and TRBJ1-3; D remains unclear. V lost 0 bases and J lost 5, with 20 bases in between. The CDR3 is 18 amino acids. Looked up from germline, CDR1 is MNHEY and CDR2 is SVGAGI.

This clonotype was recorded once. This CDR3 reads CASPAQDSQETQYF. CDR3 coding DNA: TGTGCCAGCCCGGCCCAGGACAGTCAAGAGACCCAGTACTTC. V gene TRBV6-2 or TRBV6-3 combines with J gene TRBJ2-5, with D perhaps matching TRBD1 (6 bases). The V and J ends lost 8 bases and 2 bases respectively, with 15 bases between them. CDR3 length: 14 residues. Germline V lookup: CDR1 MNHEY, CDR2 SVGEGT.

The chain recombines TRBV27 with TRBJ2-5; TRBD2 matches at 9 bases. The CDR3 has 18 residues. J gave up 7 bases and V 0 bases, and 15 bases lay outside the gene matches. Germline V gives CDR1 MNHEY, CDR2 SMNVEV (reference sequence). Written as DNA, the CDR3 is TGTGCCAGCAGTTTATCAGGCGGGGGGGCGAAATCAAGGGGGACCCAGTACTTC. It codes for CASSLSGGGAKSRGTQYF.

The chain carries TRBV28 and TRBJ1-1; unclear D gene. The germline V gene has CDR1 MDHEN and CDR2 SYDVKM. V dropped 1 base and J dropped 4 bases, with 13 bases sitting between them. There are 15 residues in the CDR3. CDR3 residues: CASSLLGIVSTEAFF. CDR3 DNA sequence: TGTGCCAGCAGTTTATTAGGGATAGTTAGCACTGAAGCTTTCTTT.

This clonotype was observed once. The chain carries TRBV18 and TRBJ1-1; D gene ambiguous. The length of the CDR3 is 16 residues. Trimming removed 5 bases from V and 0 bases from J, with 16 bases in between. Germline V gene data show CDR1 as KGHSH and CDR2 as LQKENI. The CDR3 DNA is TGTGCCAGCTCATTTACCGCGGCCTCTATGAACACTGAAGCTTTCTTT. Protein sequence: CASSFTAASMNTEAFF.

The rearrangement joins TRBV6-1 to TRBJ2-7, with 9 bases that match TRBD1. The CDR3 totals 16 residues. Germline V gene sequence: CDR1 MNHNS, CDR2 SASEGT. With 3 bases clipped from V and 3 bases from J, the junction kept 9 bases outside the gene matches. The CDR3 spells CASSDGPGQGGYEQYF. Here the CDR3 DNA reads TGTGCCAGCAGTGACGGACCGGGACAGGGAGGCTACGAGCAGTACTTC.

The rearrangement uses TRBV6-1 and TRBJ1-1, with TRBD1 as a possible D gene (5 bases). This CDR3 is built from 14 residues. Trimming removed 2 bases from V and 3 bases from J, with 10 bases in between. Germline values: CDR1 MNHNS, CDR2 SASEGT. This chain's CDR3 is CASSELGGDTEAFF. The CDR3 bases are TGTGCCAGCAGTGAACTCGGAGGGGACACTGAAGCTTTCTTT.

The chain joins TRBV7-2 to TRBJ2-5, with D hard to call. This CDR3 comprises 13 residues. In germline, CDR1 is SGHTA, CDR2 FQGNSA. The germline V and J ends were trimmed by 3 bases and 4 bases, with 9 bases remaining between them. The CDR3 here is CASSFLRRETQYF. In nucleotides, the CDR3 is TGTGCCAGCAGCTTCCTGAGAAGAGAGACCCAGTACTTC.

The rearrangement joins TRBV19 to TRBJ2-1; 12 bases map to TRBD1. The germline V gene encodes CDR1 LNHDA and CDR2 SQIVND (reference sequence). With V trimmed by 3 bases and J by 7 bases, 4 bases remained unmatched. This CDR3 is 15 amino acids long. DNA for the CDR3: TGTGCCAGTAGTATGGGACAGGGGGCTGGTAATGAGCAGTTCTTC. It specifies CASSMGQGAGNEQFF.

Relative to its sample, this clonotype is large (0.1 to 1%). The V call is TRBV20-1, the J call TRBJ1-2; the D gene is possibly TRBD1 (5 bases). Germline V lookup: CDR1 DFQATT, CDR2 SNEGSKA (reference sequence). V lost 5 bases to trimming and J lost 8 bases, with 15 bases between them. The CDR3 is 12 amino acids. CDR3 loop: CSASRPQGGYTF. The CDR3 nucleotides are TGCAGTGCTTCACGACCCCAGGGCGGCTACACCTTC.

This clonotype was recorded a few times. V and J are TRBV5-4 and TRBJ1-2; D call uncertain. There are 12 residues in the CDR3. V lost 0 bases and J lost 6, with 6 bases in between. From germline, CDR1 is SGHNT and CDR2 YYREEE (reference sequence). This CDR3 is CASSLGRNGYTF. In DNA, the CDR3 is TGTGCCAGCAGCTTGGGGAGGAATGGCTACACCTTC.

Written as DNA, the CDR3 is TGTGCCGGAGGAGGGGAAGAGGATGAGCAGTTCTTC. This gives the protein CAGGGEEDEQFF. The V gene is TRBV2, the J gene TRBJ2-1, with D possibly being TRBD2 (6 bases). This CDR3 spans 12 amino acids. The V and J ends lost 11 bases and 8 bases respectively, with 16 bases between them. Germline assignment: CDR1 SNHLY and CDR2 FYNNEI.

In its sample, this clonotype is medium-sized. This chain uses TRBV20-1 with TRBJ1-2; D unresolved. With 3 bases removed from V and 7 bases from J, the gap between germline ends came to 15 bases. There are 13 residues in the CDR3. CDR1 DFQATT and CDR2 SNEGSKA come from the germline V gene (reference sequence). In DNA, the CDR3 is TGCAGTGCTAGCCAACCTGGCAGCTCTGGCTACACCTTC. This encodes CSASQPGSSGYTF.

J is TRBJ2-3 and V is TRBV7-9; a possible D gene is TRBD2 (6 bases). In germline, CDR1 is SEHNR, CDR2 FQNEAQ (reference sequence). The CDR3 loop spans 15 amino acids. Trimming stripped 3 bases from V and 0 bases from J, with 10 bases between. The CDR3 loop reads CASSLWGDSTDTQYF. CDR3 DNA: TGTGCCAGCAGCTTGTGGGGGGACAGCACAGATACGCAGTATTTT.

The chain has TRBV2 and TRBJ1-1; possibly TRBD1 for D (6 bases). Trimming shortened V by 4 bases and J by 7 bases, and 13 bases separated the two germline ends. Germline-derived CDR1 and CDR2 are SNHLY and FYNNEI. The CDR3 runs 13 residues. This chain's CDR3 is CASSVLRDIEAFF. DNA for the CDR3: TGTGCCAGCAGTGTACTCCGGGACATTGAAGCTTTCTTT.

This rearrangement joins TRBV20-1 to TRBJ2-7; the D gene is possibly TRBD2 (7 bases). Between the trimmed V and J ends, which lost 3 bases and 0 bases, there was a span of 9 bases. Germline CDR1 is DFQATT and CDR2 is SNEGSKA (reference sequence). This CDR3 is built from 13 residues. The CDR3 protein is CSASGGLSYEQYF. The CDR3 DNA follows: TGCAGTGCTAGCGGGGGGCTCTCCTACGAGCAGTACTTC.

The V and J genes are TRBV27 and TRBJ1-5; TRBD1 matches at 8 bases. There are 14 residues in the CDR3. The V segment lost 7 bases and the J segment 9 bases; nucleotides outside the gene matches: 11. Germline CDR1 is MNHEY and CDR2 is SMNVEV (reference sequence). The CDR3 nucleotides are TGTGCCAGCAAAGTTGGGACAGGCGATGGGCCCCAGCATTTT. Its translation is CASKVGTGDGPQHF.

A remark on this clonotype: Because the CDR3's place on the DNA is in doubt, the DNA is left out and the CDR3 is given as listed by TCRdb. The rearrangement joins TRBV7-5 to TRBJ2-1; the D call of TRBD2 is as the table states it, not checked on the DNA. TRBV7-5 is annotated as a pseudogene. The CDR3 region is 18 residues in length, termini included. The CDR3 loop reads CISVPEAEGLAGVREQFF.